The 8 T cell receptor beta chains presented below share a single source sample, sequenced in a study of CD8 T cells in ankylosing spondylitis. In TCRdb, the 5' RACE reads were re-called with MiXCR into one record per CDR3 protein. The sample carries more than 150,000 distinct CDR3 sequences, roughly 13% recorded once. The material sequenced was blood, either unsorted or a sorted T cell fraction (not recorded which). The origin of the receptors is a male donor with ankylosing spondylitis or in good health (not recorded which).

V and J are TRBV10-3 and TRBJ2-2; D might be TRBD2 (7 bases). There are 17 residues in the CDR3. Germline CDR1 is ENHRY and CDR2 is SYGVKD. Trimming removed 0 bases from V and 0 bases from J, with 11 bases in between. The CDR3 DNA follows: TGTGCCATCAGTGAGTCGAGGGGGGGCGCGAACACCGGGGAGCTGTTTTTT. Residues: CAISESRGGANTGELFF.

This clonotype appeared many times. The chain uses TRBV12-3 or TRBV12-4 and TRBJ1-1, with no clear D. V was cut by 3 bases and J by 4 bases, with 12 bases left in between. This CDR3 spans 14 amino acids. The CDR3 loop reads CASSFSGVGTEAFF. The CDR3 nucleotides are TGTGCCAGCAGTTTCTCCGGCGTGGGCACTGAAGCTTTCTTT.

This clonotype has a handful of counts. The CDR3 coding sequence is TGCGCCAGCAGCCAAGGACAGGGCCTGGAGCAGTACTTC. It translates to CASSQGQGLEQYF. The chain recombines TRBV4-1 with TRBJ2-7; 7 nucleotides line up with TRBD1. CDR1 MGHRA and CDR2 YSYEKL come from the germline V gene. The CDR3 sequence is 13 residues long. With V trimmed by 1 base and J by 7 bases, 4 bases remained unmatched.

The chain is built from TRBV12-3 or TRBV12-4 and TRBJ2-5, with 10 bases fitting TRBD1. Trimming removed 7 bases from V and 5 bases from J; junction bases left unmatched: 4. The CDR3 extends over 13 amino acids. CDR3 bases: TGTGCCAGCACGACAGGGGGCCTGGAGACCCAGTACTTC. Translation: CASTTGGLETQYF.

This clonotype was recorded a few times. The V call is TRBV9, the J call TRBJ2-7; D possibly corresponds to TRBD2 (7 bases). The CDR3 contains 16 residues. Trimming left V 4 bases short and J 6 bases short, with 23 bases between. Germline assignment: CDR1 SGDLS and CDR2 YYNGEE. This chain's CDR3 is CASSSSSGGGAGEQYF. CDR3 nucleotides: TGTGCCAGCAGCTCCTCCAGTGGAGGGGGGGCAGGCGAGCAGTACTTC.

The sample holds many counts of this clonotype. The rearrangement uses TRBV9 and TRBJ1-2, with a possible D match to TRBD1 (6 bases). Trimming took 5 bases from V and 0 from J, leaving 11 bases between them. The CDR3 totals 14 residues. Germline lookup yields CDR1 SGDLS and CDR2 YYNGEE. The CDR3 nucleotides read TGTGCCAGCAGTCGGGACATTCCTAACTATGGCTACACCTTC. Amino acids: CASSRDIPNYGYTF.

This sequence joins TRBV29-1 and TRBJ1-1; the match to TRBD1 covers 8 bases. The V segment lost 0 bases and the J segment 6 bases; nucleotides outside the gene matches: 9. The CDR3 consists of 15 residues. Germline V CDR1 and CDR2: SQVTM, ANQGSEA. CDR3 nucleotides: TGCAGCGTTGAAGACGGAGGGCAGGGGGCCCCTGAAGCTTTCTTT. It specifies CSVEDGGQGAPEAFF.

The chain links TRBV24-1 to TRBJ2-3; TRBD1 might be the D (6 bases). Trimming stripped 3 bases from V and 3 bases from J, with 12 bases between. Germline V gives CDR1 KGHDR, CDR2 SFDVKD. CDR3 length: 15 amino acids. The CDR3 region is CATSDRQDLTDTQYF. CDR3 coding DNA: TGTGCCACCAGTGATAGACAGGACCTAACAGATACGCAGTATTTT.